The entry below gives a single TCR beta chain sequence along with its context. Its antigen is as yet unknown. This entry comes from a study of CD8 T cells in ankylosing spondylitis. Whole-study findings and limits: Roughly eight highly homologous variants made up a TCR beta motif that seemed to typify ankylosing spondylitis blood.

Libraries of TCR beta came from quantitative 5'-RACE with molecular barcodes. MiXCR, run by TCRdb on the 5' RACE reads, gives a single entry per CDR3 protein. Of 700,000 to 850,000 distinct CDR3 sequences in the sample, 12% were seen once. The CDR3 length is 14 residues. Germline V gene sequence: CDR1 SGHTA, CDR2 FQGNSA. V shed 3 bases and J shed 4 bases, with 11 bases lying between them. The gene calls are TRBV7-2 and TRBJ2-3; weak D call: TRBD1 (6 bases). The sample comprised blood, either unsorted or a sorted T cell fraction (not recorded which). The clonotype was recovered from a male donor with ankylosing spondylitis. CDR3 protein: CASSFDRRADTQYF. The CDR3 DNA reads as TGTGCCAGCAGCTTCGACAGGCGGGCAGATACGCAGTATTTT.